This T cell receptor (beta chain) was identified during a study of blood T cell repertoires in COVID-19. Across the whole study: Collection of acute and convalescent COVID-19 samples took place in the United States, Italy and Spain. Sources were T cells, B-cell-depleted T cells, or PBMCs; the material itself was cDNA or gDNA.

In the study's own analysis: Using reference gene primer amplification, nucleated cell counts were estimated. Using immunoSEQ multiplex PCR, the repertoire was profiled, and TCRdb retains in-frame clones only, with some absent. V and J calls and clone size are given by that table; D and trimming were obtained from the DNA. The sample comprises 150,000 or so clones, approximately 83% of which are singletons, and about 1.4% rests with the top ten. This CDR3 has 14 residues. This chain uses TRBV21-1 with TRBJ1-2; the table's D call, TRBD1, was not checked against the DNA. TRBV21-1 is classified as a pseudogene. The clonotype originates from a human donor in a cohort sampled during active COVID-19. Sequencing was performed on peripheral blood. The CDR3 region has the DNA TGTGCCAGCAGTTGGGGCAGGGATAACTATGGCTACACCTTC. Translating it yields CASSWGRDNYGYTF.